The next 5 T cell receptor beta chains were all read from a single sample in a study of neurological immune-mediated disorders. A single record per CDR3 protein comes from TCRdb applying MiXCR to the 5' RACE reads. The sample consists of around 50,000 distinct CDR3 sequences, roughly 3.5% of them appearing once. Sequencing used PBMCs. Receptor source: a woman aged 25 to 39 with multiple sclerosis.

This clonotype was found many times. The chain links TRBV20-1 to TRBJ2-1; no clear D. Germline V gene lookup returns CDR1 DFQATT and CDR2 SNEGSKA (reference sequence). The length of the CDR3 is 16 residues. V was cut by 6 bases and J by 0 bases, with 18 bases left in between. CDR3 sequence: CSAPYSGGGSYNEQFF. The DNA of the CDR3 is TGCAGTGCCCCTTACTCTGGTGGTGGCTCCTACAATGAGCAGTTCTTC.

This clonotype was counted at least ten times. V and J are TRBV27 and TRBJ2-7; a possible D gene is TRBD2 (6 bases). This CDR3 spans 13 amino acids. CDR1 and CDR2 (germline): MNHEY, SMNVEV (reference sequence). With 2 bases removed from V and 6 bases from J, the gap between germline ends came to 11 bases. The CDR3: CASSLAGLGEQYF. The CDR3 DNA sequence: TGTGCCAGCAGTTTAGCGGGGCTGGGCGAGCAGTACTTC.

In DNA, the CDR3 is TGTGCCACCAGCCAAACAGGGGGCAATGAGCAGTTCTTC. Protein: CATSQTGGNEQFF. The rearrangement uses TRBV24-1 and TRBJ2-1, with TRBD1 matching over 8 bases. The CDR3 consists of 13 residues. Trimming at V came to 7 bases and at J to 6 bases, leaving 4 bases not matched to a gene. Germline CDR1 KGHDR, CDR2 SFDVKD.

This clonotype has a count of ten or more. The CDR3 loop reads CASSTRPSYGYTF. The CDR3 DNA reads TGTGCCAGCAGCACCCGACCGTCCTATGGCTACACCTTC. The chain has TRBV5-6 and TRBJ1-2; D unclear. The ends were cut back, 4 bases at V and 4 bases at J, with 11 bases in the middle. The CDR3 has 13 amino acids. Germline CDR1 is SGHDT and CDR2 is YYEEEE.

This clonotype was counted at least ten times. The chain couples TRBV29-1 to TRBJ2-5, with a tentative D call TRBD2 (5 bases). The CDR3 is 12 residues long. Trimming cost V 2 bases and J 3 bases, with 7 bases left between them. Germline-derived CDR1 and CDR2 are SQVTM and ANQGSEA. CDR3 DNA: TGCAGCGTTGAAATCGGGGAAGAGACCCAGTACTTC. Translation gives CSVEIGEETQYF. Full variable domain (rest looked up from reference TRBV29-1 and TRBJ2-5): SAVISQKPSRDICQRGTSLTIQCQVDSQVTMMFWYRQQPGQSLTLIATANQGSEATYESGFVIDKFPISRPNLTFSTLTVSNMSPEDSSIYLCSVEIGEETQYFGPGTRLLVL.